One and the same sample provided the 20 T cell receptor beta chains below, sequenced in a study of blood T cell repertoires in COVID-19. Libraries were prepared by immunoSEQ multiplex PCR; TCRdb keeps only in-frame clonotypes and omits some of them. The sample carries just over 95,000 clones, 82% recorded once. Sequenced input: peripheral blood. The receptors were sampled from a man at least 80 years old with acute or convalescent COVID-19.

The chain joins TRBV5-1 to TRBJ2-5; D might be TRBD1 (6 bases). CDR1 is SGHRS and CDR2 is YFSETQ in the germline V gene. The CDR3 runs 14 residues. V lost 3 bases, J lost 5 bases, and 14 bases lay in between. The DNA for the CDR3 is TGCGCCAGCAGCTCGGGACAATCTGAGGAGACCCAGTACTTC. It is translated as CASSSGQSEETQYF.

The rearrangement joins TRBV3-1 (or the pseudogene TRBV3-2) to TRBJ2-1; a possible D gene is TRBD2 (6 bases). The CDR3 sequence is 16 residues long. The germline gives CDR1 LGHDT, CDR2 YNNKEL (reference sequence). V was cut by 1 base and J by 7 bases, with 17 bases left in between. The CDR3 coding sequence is TGTGCCAGCAGCCAAGTAGTAGGGAGGCCCCAGAATGAGCAGTTCTTC. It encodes CASSQVVGRPQNEQFF.

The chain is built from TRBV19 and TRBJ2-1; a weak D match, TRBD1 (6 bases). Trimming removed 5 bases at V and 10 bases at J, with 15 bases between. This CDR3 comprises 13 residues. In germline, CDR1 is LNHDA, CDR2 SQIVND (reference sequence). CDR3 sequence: CASSSPGAWEQFF. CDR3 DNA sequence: TGTGCCAGTAGTTCACCAGGGGCGTGGGAGCAGTTCTTC. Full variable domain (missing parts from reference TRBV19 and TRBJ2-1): DGGITQSPKYLFRKEGQNVTLSCEQNLNHDAMYWYRQDPGQGLRLIYYSQIVNDFQKGDIAEGYSVSREKKESFPLTVTSAQKNPTAFYLCASSSPGAWEQFFGPGTRLTVL.

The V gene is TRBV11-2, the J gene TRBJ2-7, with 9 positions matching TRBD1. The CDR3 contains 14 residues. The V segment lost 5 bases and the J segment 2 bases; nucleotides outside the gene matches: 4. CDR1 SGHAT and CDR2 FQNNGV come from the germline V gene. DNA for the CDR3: TGTGCCAGCAGCCGGGGACAGGGCACCTACGAGCAGTACTTC. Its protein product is CASSRGQGTYEQYF.

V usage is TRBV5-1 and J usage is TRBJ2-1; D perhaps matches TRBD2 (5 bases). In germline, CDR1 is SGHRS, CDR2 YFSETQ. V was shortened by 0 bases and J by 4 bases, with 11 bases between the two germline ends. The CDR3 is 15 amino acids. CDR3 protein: CASSLAASLYNEQFF. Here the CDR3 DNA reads TGCGCCAGCAGCTTGGCGGCTAGCTTATACAATGAGCAGTTCTTC. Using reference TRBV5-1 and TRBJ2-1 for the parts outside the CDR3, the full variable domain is KAGVTQTPRYLIKTRGQQVTLSCSPISGHRSVSWYQQTPGQGLQFLFEYFSETQRNKGNFPGRFSGRQFSNSRSEMNVSTLELGDSALYLCASSLAASLYNEQFFGPGTRLTVL.

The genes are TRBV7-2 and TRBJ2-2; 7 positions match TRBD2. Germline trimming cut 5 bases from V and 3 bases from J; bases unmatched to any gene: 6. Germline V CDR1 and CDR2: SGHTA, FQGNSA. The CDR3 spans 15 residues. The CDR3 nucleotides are TGTGCCAGCAGCAACGGCGGGGGAGACACCGGGGAGCTGTTTTTT. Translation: CASSNGGGDTGELFF.

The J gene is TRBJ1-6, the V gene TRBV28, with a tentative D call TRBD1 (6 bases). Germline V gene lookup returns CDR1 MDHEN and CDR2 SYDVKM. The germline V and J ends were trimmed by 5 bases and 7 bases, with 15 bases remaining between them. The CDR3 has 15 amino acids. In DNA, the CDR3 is TGTGCCAGCAGTCTCCCACAGGGCATCAATTCACCCCTCCACTTT. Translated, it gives CASSLPQGINSPLHF.

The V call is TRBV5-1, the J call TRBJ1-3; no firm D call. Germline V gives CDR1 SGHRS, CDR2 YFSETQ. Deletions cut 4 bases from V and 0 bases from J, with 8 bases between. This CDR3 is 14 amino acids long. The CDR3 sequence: CASSPTFSGNTIYF. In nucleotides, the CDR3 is TGCGCCAGCAGCCCGACATTCTCTGGAAACACCATATATTTT.

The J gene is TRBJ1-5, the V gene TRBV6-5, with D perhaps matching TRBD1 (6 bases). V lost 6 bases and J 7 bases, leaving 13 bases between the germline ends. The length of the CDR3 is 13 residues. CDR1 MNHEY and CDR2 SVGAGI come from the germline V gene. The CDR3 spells CASSPGQIQPQHF. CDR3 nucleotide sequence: TGTGCCAGCAGCCCGGGACAAATCCAGCCCCAGCATTTT.

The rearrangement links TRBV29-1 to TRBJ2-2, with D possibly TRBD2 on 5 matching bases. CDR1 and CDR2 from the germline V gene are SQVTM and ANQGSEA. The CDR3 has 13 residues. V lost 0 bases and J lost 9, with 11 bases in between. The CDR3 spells CSVEDVGVRELFF. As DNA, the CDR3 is TGCAGCGTTGAAGACGTCGGGGTGCGGGAGCTGTTTTTT.

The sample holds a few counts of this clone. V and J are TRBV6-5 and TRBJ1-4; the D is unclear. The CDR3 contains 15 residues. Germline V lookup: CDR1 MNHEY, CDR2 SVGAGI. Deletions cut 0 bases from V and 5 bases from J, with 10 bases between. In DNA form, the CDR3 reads TGTGCCAGCAGTTACTCCCCCGGAGGCAATGAAAAACTGTTTTTT. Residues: CASSYSPGGNEKLFF.

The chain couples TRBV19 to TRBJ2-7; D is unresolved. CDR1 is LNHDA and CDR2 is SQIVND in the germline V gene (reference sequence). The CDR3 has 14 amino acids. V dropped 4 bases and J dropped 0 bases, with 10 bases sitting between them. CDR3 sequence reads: CASSTTPNSYEQYF. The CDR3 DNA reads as TGTGCCAGTAGTACTACCCCAAACTCCTACGAGCAGTACTTC.

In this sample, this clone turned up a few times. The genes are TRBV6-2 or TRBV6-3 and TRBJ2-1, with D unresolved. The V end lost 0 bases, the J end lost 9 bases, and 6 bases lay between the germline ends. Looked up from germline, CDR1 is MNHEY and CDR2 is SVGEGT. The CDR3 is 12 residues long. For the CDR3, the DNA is TGTGCCAGCAGTTACTCGAGGTTTGAGCAGTTCTTC. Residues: CASSYSRFEQFF.

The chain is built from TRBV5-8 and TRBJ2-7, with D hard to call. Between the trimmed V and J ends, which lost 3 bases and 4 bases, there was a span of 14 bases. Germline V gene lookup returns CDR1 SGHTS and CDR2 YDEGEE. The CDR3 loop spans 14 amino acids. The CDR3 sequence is CASSSSAGIYEQYF. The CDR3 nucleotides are TGTGCCAGCAGCTCGTCGGCAGGTATTTACGAGCAGTACTTC.

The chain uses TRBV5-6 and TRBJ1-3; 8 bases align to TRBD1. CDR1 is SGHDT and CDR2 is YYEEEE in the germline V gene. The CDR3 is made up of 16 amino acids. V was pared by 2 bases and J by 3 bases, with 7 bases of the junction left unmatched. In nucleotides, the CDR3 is TGTGCCAGCAGCTTTGGAACCGGACAGGGTGGAAACACCATATATTTT. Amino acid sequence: CASSFGTGQGGNTIYF.

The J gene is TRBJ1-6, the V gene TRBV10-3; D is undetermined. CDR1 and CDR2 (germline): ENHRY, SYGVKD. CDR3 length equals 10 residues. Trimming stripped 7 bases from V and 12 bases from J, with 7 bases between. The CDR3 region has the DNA TGTGCCATCAAGGGAGAACCCCTCCACTTT. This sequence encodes CAIKGEPLHF.

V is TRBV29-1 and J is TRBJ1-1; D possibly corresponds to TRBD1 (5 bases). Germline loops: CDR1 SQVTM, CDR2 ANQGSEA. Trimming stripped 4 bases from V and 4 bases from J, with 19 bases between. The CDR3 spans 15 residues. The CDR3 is CSVVGKLVGGTEAFF. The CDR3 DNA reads TGCAGCGTTGTGGGCAAACTGGTGGGGGGCACTGAAGCTTTCTTT.

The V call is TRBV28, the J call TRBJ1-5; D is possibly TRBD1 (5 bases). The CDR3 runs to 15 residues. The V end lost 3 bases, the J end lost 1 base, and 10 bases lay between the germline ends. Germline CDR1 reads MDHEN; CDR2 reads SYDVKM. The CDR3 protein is CASSLVGASNQPQHF. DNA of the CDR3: TGTGCCAGCAGTTTGGTAGGGGCGAGCAATCAGCCCCAGCATTTT. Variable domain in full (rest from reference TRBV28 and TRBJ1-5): DVKVTQSSRYLVKRTGEKVFLECVQDMDHENMFWYRQDPGLGLRLIYFSYDVKMKEKGDIPEGYSVSREKKERFSLILESASTNQTSMYLCASSLVGASNQPQHFGDGTRLSIL.

The DNA for the CDR3 is TGTGCCAGCAGCCCCCATTCGGGGGGGCGGTTCACTGAAGCTTTCTTT. Translated: CASSPHSGGRFTEAFF. The V gene is TRBV28, the J gene TRBJ1-1; maybe TRBD1 (6 bases). The V gene's germline CDR1 is MDHEN and CDR2 SYDVKM. V shed 6 bases and J shed 4 bases, with 21 bases lying between them. This CDR3 region has 16 residues.

The CDR3 region has the DNA TGTGCCAGCTCACCCCGACAGGGGTCTAGCTCTGGGGCCAACGTCCTGACTTTC. It translates to CASSPRQGSSSGANVLTF. The chain couples TRBV18 to TRBJ2-6; TRBD1 agrees at 8 bases. The J segment lost 0 bases and the V segment lost 3 bases, leaving 7 bases of the junction unmatched. This CDR3 has 18 residues. Germline loops: CDR1 KGHSH, CDR2 LQKENI.